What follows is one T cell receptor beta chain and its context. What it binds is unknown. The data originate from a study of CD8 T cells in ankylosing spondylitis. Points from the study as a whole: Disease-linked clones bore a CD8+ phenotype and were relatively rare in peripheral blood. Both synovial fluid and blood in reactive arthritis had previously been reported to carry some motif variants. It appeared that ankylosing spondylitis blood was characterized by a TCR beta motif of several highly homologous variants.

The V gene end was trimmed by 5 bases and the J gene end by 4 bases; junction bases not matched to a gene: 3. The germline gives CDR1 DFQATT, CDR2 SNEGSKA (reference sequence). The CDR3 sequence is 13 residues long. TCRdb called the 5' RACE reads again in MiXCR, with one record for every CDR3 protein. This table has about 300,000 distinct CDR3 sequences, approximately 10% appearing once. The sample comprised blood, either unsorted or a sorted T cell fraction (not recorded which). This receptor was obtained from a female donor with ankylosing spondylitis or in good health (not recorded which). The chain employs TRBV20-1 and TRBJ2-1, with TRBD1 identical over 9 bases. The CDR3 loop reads CSAPGQGYNEQFF. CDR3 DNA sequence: TGCAGTGCTCCGGGACAGGGTTACAATGAGCAGTTCTTC.